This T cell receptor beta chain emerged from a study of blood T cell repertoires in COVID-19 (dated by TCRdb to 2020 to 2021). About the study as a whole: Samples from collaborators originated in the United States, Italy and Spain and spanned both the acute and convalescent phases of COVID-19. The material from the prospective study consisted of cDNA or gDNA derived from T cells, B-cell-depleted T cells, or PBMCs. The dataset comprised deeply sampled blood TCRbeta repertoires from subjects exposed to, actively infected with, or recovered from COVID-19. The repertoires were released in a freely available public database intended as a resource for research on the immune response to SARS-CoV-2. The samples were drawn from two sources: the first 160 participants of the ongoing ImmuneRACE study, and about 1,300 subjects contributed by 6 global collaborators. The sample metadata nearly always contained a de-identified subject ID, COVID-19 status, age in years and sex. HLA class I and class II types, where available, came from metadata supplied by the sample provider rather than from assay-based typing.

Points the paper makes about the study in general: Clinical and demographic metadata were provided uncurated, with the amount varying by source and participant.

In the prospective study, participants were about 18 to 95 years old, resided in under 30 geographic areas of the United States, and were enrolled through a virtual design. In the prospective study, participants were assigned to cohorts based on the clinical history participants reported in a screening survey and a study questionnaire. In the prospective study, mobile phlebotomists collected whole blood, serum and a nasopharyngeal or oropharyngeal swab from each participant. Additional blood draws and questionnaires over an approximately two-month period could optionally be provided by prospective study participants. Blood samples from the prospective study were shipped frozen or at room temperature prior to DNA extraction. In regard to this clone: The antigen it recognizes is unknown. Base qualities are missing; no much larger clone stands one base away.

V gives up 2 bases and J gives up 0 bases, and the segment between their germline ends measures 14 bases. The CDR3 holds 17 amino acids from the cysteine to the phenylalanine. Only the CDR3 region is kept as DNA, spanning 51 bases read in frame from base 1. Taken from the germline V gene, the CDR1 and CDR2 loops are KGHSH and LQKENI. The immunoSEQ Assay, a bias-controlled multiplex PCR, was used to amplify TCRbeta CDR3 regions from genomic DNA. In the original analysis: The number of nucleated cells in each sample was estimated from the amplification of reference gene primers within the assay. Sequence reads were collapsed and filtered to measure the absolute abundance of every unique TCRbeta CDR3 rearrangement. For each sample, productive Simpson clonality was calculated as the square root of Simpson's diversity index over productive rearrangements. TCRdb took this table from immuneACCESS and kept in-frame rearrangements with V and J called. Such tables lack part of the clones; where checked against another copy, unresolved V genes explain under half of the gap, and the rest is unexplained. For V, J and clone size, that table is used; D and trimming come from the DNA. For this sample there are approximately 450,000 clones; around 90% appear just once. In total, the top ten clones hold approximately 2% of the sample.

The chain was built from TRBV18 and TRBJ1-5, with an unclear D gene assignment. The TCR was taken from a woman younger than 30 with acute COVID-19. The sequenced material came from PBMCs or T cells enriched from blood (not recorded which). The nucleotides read TGTGCCAGCTCACCATCAAAGCTTTCTGCTAGCAATCAGCCCCAGCATTTT. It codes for CASSPSKLSASNQPQHF. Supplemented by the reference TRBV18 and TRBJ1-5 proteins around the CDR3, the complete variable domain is NAGVMQNPRHLVRRRGQEARLRCSPMKGHSHVYWYRQLPEEGLKFMVYLQKENIIDESGMPKERFSAEFPKEGPSILRIQQVVRGDSAAYFCASSPSKLSASNQPQHFGDGTRLSIL.